A single sample is the source of the 6 T cell receptor beta chains below, sequenced in a study of CD8 T cells in ankylosing spondylitis. One entry per CDR3 protein, called by TCRdb with MiXCR from the 5' RACE reads. This table holds under 300,000 distinct CDR3 sequences, around 10% found once. The material sequenced was blood, either unsorted or a sorted T cell fraction (not recorded which). Source of these receptors: a male donor with ankylosing spondylitis or in good health (not recorded which).

On this clonotype: With a much larger clone just one base away, this may be a read error. The genes are TRBV21-1 and TRBJ1-5; TRBD1, the table's D call, was not compared with the DNA. TRBV21-1 is recorded as a pseudogene. There are 14 residues in the CDR3. The CDR3 DNA follows: TGTGCCAGCATTTCCAGACAGGGCAATCGGCCCCAGCATTTT. Protein product: CASISRQGNRPQHF.

This clonotype was detected ten times or more. The chain recombines TRBV5-5 with TRBJ2-3; 9 bases are a match to TRBD1. The CDR3 consists of 17 residues. The V and J ends lost 2 bases and 5 bases, in that order; junction bases with no gene match: 12. CDR1 is SGHKS and CDR2 is YYEKEE in the germline V gene (reference sequence). CDR3 residues: CASSFSRIGTGLDTQYF. CDR3 bases: TGTGCCAGCAGCTTTTCCCGTATAGGGACAGGGTTAGATACGCAGTATTTT.

In its sample, this clonotype was seen many times. The chain couples TRBV6-6 to TRBJ1-1, with D perhaps TRBD1 (5 bases). The germline gives CDR1 MNHNY, CDR2 SVGAGI (reference sequence). The CDR3 extends over 13 amino acids. V lost 7 bases to trimming and J lost 2 bases, with 11 bases between them. The CDR3 protein is CASTRGVNTEAFF. CDR3 sequence (DNA): TGTGCCAGCACTCGGGGGGTAAACACTGAAGCTTTCTTT.

This clonotype was recorded at least ten times. The chain is built from TRBV29-1 and TRBJ2-1; possible D gene TRBD2, 6 bases. Per the germline V gene, CDR1 is SQVTM and CDR2 is ANQGSEA. Trimming removed 2 bases from V and 3 bases from J, with 11 bases in between. CDR3 length equals 14 residues. CDR3 in DNA: TGCAGCGTTGAAAGGCGGGGAGACTACAATGAGCAGTTCTTC. Encoded protein: CSVERRGDYNEQFF.

This clonotype appeared a few times. The chain couples TRBV20-1 to TRBJ2-5; D not certain. The germline V gene has CDR1 DFQATT and CDR2 SNEGSKA (reference sequence). The CDR3 has 14 residues. The V gene lost 3 bases and the J gene lost 3 bases, with 14 bases spanning the gap. The CDR3, as DNA: TGCAGTGCTAGTTCTGGGTGGGCGGAAGAGACCCAGTACTTC. This encodes CSASSGWAEETQYF.

The V and J genes are TRBV2 and TRBJ2-5; 8 positions match TRBD2. CDR1 and CDR2 (germline): SNHLY, FYNNEI. The CDR3 totals 14 residues. J gave up 4 bases and V 6 bases, and 7 bases lay outside the gene matches. CDR3 sequence: CASRWTGGAETQYF. CDR3 sequence (DNA): TGTGCCAGCAGGTGGACCGGGGGGGCAGAGACCCAGTACTTC. Full variable domain (missing parts from reference TRBV2 and TRBJ2-5): EPEVTQTPSHQVTQMGQEVILRCVPISNHLYFYWYRQILGQKVEFLVSFYNNEISEKSEIFDDQFSVERPDGSNFTLKIRSTKLEDSAMYFCASRWTGGAETQYFGPGTRLLVL.